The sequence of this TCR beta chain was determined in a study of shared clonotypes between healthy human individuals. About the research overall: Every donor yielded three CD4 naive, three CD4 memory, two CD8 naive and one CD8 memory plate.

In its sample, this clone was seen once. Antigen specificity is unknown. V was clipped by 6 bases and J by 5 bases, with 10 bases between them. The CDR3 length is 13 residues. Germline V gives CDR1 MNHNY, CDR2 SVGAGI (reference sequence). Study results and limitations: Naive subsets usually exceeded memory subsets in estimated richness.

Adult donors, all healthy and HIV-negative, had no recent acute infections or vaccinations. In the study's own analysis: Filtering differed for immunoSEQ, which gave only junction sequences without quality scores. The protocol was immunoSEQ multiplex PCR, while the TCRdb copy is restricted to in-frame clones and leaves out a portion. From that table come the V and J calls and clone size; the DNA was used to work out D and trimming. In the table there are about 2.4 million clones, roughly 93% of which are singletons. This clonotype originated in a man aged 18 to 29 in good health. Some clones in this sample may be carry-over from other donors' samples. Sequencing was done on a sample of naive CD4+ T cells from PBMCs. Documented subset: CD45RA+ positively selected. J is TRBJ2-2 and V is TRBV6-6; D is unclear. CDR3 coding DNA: TGTGCCAGCAGCCCCCTTATAACCGGGGAGCTGTTTTTT. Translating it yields CASSPLITGELFF.